The 27 T cell receptor beta chains below come from one sample, sequenced in a study of blood T cells in healthy people across ages. The second PCR ran roughly 6 to 11 cycles with a sample-barcoded 5' primer and J-beta primers. TCRdb used MiXCR to reprocess the 5' RACE reads, holding one entry per CDR3 protein. The sample lists 800,000 to 950,000 distinct CDR3 sequences; 25% to 30% were seen once. This sample was also put to use in a study of T cells of mothers and their children.

Sequenced: blood. These receptors were taken from a woman aged 40 to 55 in good health.

This clonotype was seen many times. The chain employs TRBV5-1 and TRBJ2-6; D is undetermined. The V end lost 0 bases, the J end lost 0 bases, and 10 bases lay between the germline ends. This CDR3 region has 17 residues. Germline CDR1 is SGHRS and CDR2 is YFSETQ. The CDR3 here is CASSLDGSRSGANVLTF. CDR3 in DNA: TGCGCCAGCAGCTTGGATGGCAGTCGCTCTGGGGCCAACGTCCTGACTTTC.

This clonotype was counted only a few times. The CDR3 nucleotides read TGTGCCAGCTCACCAGCTCCTGCGGGCAGCGGCTACACCTTC. It translates to CASSPAPAGSGYTF. The chain joins TRBV18 to TRBJ1-2; D not resolved. Trimming removed 2 bases at V and 8 bases at J, with 15 bases between. Germline V gene lookup returns CDR1 KGHSH and CDR2 LQKENI. CDR3 size: 14 residues.

This clonotype was seen repeatedly, ten times or more. This rearrangement joins TRBV6-5 to TRBJ2-7; the D call may be TRBD1 or TRBD2 (5 bases each). Per germline, CDR1 MNHEY and CDR2 SVGAGI. Deletions cut 0 bases from V and 7 bases from J, with 13 bases between. The length of the CDR3 is 14 residues. The DNA for the CDR3 is TGTGCCAGCAGTTACTCCCAGGGACCCCTGGAGCAGTACTTC. Translated, it gives CASSYSQGPLEQYF.

This clonotype occurred many times. V and J are TRBV12-3 or TRBV12-4 and TRBJ1-5; D not resolved. The ends were cut back, 6 bases at V and 5 bases at J, with 11 bases in the middle. CDR3 length: 13 amino acids. CDR3 sequence: CASSPQADQPQHF. Written as DNA, the CDR3 is TGTGCCAGCAGCCCCCAGGCTGATCAGCCCCAGCATTTT.

The DNA of the CDR3 is TGTGCCAGCAGGCAGGGAGCCCGTGAGACCCAGTACTTC. As protein: CASRQGARETQYF. This chain links TRBV2 with TRBJ2-5, with D perhaps being TRBD1 or TRBD2 (5 bases each). V lost 6 bases and J lost 5, with 13 bases in between. From germline, CDR1 is SNHLY and CDR2 FYNNEI. The CDR3 covers 13 residues.

The chain couples TRBV19 to TRBJ2-1, with TRBD1 matching 7 bases. Per germline, CDR1 LNHDA and CDR2 SQIVND (reference sequence). V lost 7 bases, J lost 4 bases, and 7 bases stayed unmatched. CDR3 size: 14 residues. The CDR3 loop is CASKERDRYNEQFF. Here the CDR3 DNA reads TGTGCCAGTAAGGAAAGGGACAGATACAATGAGCAGTTCTTC.

The chain joins TRBV11-2 to TRBJ2-1; 7 positions agree with TRBD1. TRBJ2-7 explains the end of the DNA better; the J call may be wrong. The CDR3 is made up of 15 amino acids. Germline V gene lookup returns CDR1 SGHAT and CDR2 FQNNGV. CDR3 sequence (DNA): TGTGCCAGCAGCGTCACAGGGGTGTATTACAATGAGCAGTACTTC. Its translation is CASSVTGVYYNEQYF.

This clonotype was counted ten times or more. The chain recombines TRBV11-2 with TRBJ2-1; 11 bases fit TRBD1. The CDR3 runs to 13 residues. The germline V gene encodes CDR1 SGHAT and CDR2 FQNNGV. V was pared by 4 bases and J by 9 bases, with 2 bases of the junction left unmatched. CDR3 sequence: CASSSGQGGEQFF. In nucleotides, the CDR3 is TGTGCCAGCAGCTCGGGACAGGGGGGTGAGCAGTTCTTC.

J is TRBJ2-3 and V is TRBV20-1; D gene ambiguous. Germline CDR1 is DFQATT and CDR2 is SNEGSKA (reference sequence). Trimming cost V 6 bases and J 11 bases, with 12 bases left between them. This CDR3 has 10 residues. The CDR3 sequence: CSAEDEQQYF. CDR3 sequence (DNA): TGCAGTGCCGAAGACGAACAGCAGTATTTT.

This clonotype turned up a few times. V is TRBV9 and J is TRBJ2-7, with 7 bases aligning to TRBD2. There are 14 residues in the CDR3. CDR1 and CDR2 (germline): SGDLS, YYNGEE. V lost 3 bases to trimming and J lost 7 bases; unmatched junction nucleotides: 10. This chain's CDR3 is CASSDAGGYNEQYF. CDR3 bases: TGTGCCAGCAGCGACGCCGGGGGGTACAATGAGCAGTACTTC.

In its sample, this clonotype was seen many times. The CDR3 protein is CASSLGGVSNQPQHF. The CDR3 bases are TGCGCCAGCAGCTTGGGTGGGGTTAGCAATCAGCCCCAGCATTTT. V and J are TRBV5-1 and TRBJ1-5; D is uncertain. This CDR3 contains 15 residues. Trimming pared 0 bases from V and 0 bases from J, leaving 7 bases between. Germline V gene lookup returns CDR1 SGHRS and CDR2 YFSETQ.

Many counts were recorded for this clonotype. The chain recombines TRBV28 with TRBJ1-4; D not resolved. The CDR3 sequence is 13 residues long. V lost 5 bases and J lost 8, with 12 bases in between. The germline V gene has CDR1 MDHEN and CDR2 SYDVKM. As DNA, the CDR3 is TGTGCCAGCAGTGAAGGGTTCGAAGAAAAACTGTTTTTT. Protein product: CASSEGFEEKLFF.

This chain uses TRBV4-2 with TRBJ2-5; D is unresolved. The CDR3 length is 14 residues. Germline V lookup: CDR1 LGHNA, CDR2 YNFKEQ. V lost 0 bases and J lost 5, with 10 bases in between. CDR3 region: CASSQELTPETQYF. CDR3 in DNA: TGTGCCAGCAGCCAAGAGTTGACACCCGAGACCCAGTACTTC.

This clonotype showed up just once. CDR3 DNA: TGCGCCAGCAGCTTGGATTCACCCCACACAGATACGCAGTATTTT. The encoded protein is CASSLDSPHTDTQYF. V and J are TRBV5-1 and TRBJ2-3; D is ambiguous. The CDR3 runs 15 residues. Trimming took 0 bases from V and 2 from J, leaving 10 bases between them. Germline V lookup: CDR1 SGHRS, CDR2 YFSETQ.

The chain employs TRBV28 and TRBJ2-7; no definite D call. Judging by the DNA end, TRBJ2-4 fits better; the J call may be wrong. This CDR3 has 15 residues. The germline V gene has CDR1 MDHEN and CDR2 SYDVKM. CDR3 amino acids: CASSPQSSAKNIQYF. The CDR3 DNA sequence: TGTGCCAGCAGTCCCCAATCATCGGCCAAAAACATTCAGTACTTC.

The chain is built from TRBV28 and TRBJ2-1; D is uncertain. Germline V gene sequence: CDR1 MDHEN, CDR2 SYDVKM. The ends were cut back, 2 bases at V and 8 bases at J, with 16 bases in the middle. The CDR3 length is 15 residues. The CDR3 loop is CASSLTPPFGDEQFF. As DNA, the CDR3 is TGTGCCAGCAGTTTAACCCCGCCCTTCGGCGATGAGCAGTTCTTC.

The chain couples TRBV2 to TRBJ2-1, with TRBD1 matching over 8 bases. The CDR3 totals 12 residues. V was clipped by 8 bases and J by 8 bases; unmatched bases: 5. The germline V gene has CDR1 SNHLY and CDR2 FYNNEI. The CDR3 nucleotides are TGTGCCAGCGCCGACAGGGGCTATGAGCAGTTCTTC. Protein: CASADRGYEQFF.

Worth noting for this clonotype: With a much larger clone just one base away, this may be a read error. V and J are TRBV7-2 and TRBJ2-7, with 7 bases that match TRBD2. This CDR3 contains 15 residues. Trimming cost V 3 bases and J 3 bases; bases outside gene matches: 8. CDR1 SGHTA and CDR2 FQGNSA come from the germline V gene. The CDR3: CASSFTAGEGYEQYF. In nucleotides, the CDR3 is TGTGCCAGCAGCTTTACGGCGGGGGAAGGCTACGAGCAGTACTTC. Complete variable domain (other parts from reference TRBV7-2 and TRBJ2-7): GAGVSQSPSNKVTEKGKDVELRCDPISGHTALYWYRQSLGQGLEFLIYFQGNSAPDKSGLPSDRFSAERTGGSVSTLTIQRTQQEDSAVYLCASSFTAGEGYEQYFGPGTRLTVT.

This clonotype has a handful of counts. V and J are TRBV28 and TRBJ2-2; TRBD1 aligns across 8 bases. The CDR3 is made up of 16 amino acids. Germline V gives CDR1 MDHEN, CDR2 SYDVKM. Losses at the gene ends were 2 bases for V and 4 bases for J; bases not matched to a gene: 6. CDR3 DNA: TGTGCCAGCAGTTTAGTCCAGGGGGCGGGCACCGGGGAGCTGTTTTTT. Protein: CASSLVQGAGTGELFF.

There are many counts of this clonotype. CDR3: CASSLAGRVFEQYF. DNA of the CDR3: TGTGCCAGCAGCTTAGCAGGGCGTGTATTCGAGCAGTACTTC. The chain carries TRBV11-1 and TRBJ2-7; D gene unclear. Germline assignment: CDR1 SGHAT and CDR2 FQDESV (reference sequence). Trimming took 0 bases from V and 6 from J, leaving 12 bases between them. The CDR3 extends over 14 amino acids. Supplemented by reference TRBV11-1 and TRBJ2-7, the full variable domain reads EAEVAQSPRYKITEKSQAVAFWCDPISGHATLYWYRQILGQGPELLVQFQDESVVDDSQLPKDRFSAERLKGVDSTLKIQPAELGDSAMYLCASSLAGRVFEQYFGPGTRLTVT.

This clonotype appeared many times. The chain is built from TRBV28 and TRBJ2-7, with 15 bases that match TRBD2. Per the germline V gene, CDR1 is MDHEN and CDR2 is SYDVKM. V shed 5 bases and J 7 bases; nucleotides not matched to a gene: 6. This CDR3 is built from 15 residues. This chain's CDR3 is CASSGLAGGRGEQYF. The CDR3 nucleotides read TGTGCCAGCAGTGGACTAGCGGGGGGGAGAGGTGAGCAGTACTTC.

The rearrangement joins TRBV19 to TRBJ1-1, with D unresolved. The CDR3 runs 14 residues. V was cut by 7 bases and J by 1 base, with 13 bases left in between. Per the germline V gene, CDR1 is LNHDA and CDR2 is SQIVND (reference sequence). CDR3 region: CASTHQVGNTEAFF. The DNA of the CDR3 is TGTGCCAGTACTCACCAGGTCGGGAACACTGAAGCTTTCTTT.

The chain combines TRBV6-4 with TRBJ1-5; unclear D gene. Germline lookup yields CDR1 MRHNA and CDR2 SNTAGT. CDR3 size: 16 residues. The V and J ends lost 2 bases and 3 bases respectively, with 14 bases between them. The CDR3 DNA sequence: TGTGCCAGCAGTGACAAAGCAAGGGCTCTCAATCAGCCCCAGCATTTT. As protein: CASSDKARALNQPQHF.

V usage is TRBV2 and J usage is TRBJ1-1; D uncertain. The CDR3 loop spans 12 amino acids. Germline V gene data show CDR1 as SNHLY and CDR2 as FYNNEI. With 6 bases removed from V and 10 bases from J, the gap between germline ends came to 15 bases. The CDR3 coding sequence is TGTGCCAGCAGATCGGGCCCGGAGGGAGCTTTCTTT. This encodes CASRSGPEGAFF.

In its sample, this clonotype was seen a few times. The chain links TRBV5-1 to TRBJ2-7, with D perhaps TRBD1 (6 bases). This CDR3 is built from 14 residues. V was shortened by 5 bases and J by 2 bases, with 14 bases between the two germline ends. Germline loops: CDR1 SGHRS, CDR2 YFSETQ. The CDR3 DNA reads as TGCGCCAGCAGACCCTATGACAGGCCCTACGAGCAGTACTTC. As protein: CASRPYDRPYEQYF.

J is TRBJ1-2 and V is TRBV4-1; 9 nucleotides align to TRBD1. Germline V CDR1 and CDR2: MGHRA, YSYEKL. The CDR3 covers 14 residues. V trimming: 8 bases; J trimming: 6 bases; junction bases outside the gene matches: 10. DNA for the CDR3: TGCGCCAGCCGGAAACCGGGACAGGGTGATGGCTACACCTTC. Its translation is CASRKPGQGDGYTF.

The chain couples TRBV3-1 to TRBJ1-2; D is uncertain. Germline assignment: CDR1 LGHDT and CDR2 YNNKEL (reference sequence). The CDR3 extends over 14 amino acids. Trimming pared 1 base from V and 3 bases from J, leaving 9 bases between. The CDR3 region is CASSQGRRDYGYTF. CDR3 bases: TGTGCCAGCAGCCAAGGACGGAGAGACTATGGCTACACCTTC.